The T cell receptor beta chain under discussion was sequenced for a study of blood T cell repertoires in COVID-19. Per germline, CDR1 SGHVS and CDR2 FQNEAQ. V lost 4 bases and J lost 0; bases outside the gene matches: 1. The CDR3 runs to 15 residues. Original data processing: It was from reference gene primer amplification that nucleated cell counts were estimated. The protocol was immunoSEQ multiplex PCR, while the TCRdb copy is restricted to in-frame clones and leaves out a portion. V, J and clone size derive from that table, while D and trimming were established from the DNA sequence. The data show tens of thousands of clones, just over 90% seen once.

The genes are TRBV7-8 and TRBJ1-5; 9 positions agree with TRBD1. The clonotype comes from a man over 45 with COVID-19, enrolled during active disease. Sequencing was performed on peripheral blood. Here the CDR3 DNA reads TGTGCCAGCAGCTGGGACAGGGATAGCAATCAGCCCCAGCATTTT. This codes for CASSWDRDSNQPQHF.